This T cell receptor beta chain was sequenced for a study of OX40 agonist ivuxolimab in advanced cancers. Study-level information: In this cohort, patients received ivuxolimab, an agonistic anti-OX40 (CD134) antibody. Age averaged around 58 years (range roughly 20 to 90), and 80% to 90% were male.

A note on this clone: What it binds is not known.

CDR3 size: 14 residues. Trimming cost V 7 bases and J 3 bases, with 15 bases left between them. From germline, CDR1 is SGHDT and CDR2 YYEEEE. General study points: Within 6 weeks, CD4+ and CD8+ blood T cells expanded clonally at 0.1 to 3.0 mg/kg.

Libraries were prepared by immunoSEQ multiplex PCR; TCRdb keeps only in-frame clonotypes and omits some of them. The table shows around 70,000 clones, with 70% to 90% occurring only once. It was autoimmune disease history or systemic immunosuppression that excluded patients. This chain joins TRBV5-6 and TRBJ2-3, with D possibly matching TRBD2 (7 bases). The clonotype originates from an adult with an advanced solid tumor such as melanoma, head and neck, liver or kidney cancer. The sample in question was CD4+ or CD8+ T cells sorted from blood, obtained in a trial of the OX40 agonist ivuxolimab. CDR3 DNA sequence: TGTGCCAGCCGCCTCGGGGGGCCGACAGATACGCAGTATTTT. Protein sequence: CASRLGGPTDTQYF.